Sequencing of this T cell receptor (beta chain) was carried out in a study of T cells after yellow fever vaccination. Turning to the study itself: Preparation of fractions with low cell numbers was performed using SMART-Seq v4 Ultra Low Input.

The germline CDR1 and CDR2 sequences are SGHDT and YYEEEE. Trimming left V 2 bases short and J 1 base short, with 7 bases between. The CDR3 covers 13 residues. This clonotype was seen many times. A universal primer site and UMIs were added as TCR cDNA was made by 5'RACE template switching. TCRdb independently ran MiXCR on the 5' RACE reads; one entry per CDR3 protein. The sample lists about 340,000 distinct CDR3 sequences, 8.5% to 10% occurring once. The sequencing here drew on PBMCs, taken on the day of the first yellow fever vaccination. This chain connects TRBV5-6 to TRBJ2-7; D is ambiguous. The TCR sequence derives from a man between 18 and 35 years old who received the YFV17D yellow fever vaccine. The CDR3 DNA reads TGTGCCAGCAGCTTAGCCGGTTCCTACGAGCAGTACGTC. It specifies CASSLAGSYEQYV.